The sequence of this TCR beta chain was determined in a study of radiotherapy plus CTLA-4 blockade in lung cancer. Study conclusions and caveats: Researchers report tumor-derived TCR clones expanding in blood after radiotherapy plus ipilimumab.

Per the germline V gene, CDR1 is KGHSH and CDR2 is LQKENI. This CDR3 comprises 15 residues. The trim removed 5 bases at V and 0 bases at J, leaving 5 bases unmatched. TCRdb keeps only in-frame clones here, not all; method: immunoSEQ multiplex PCR. The sample lists more than 95,000 clones, 65% to 85% occurring once. On this clone itself: Its antigen remains unidentified.

V gene TRBV18 combines with J gene TRBJ2-3, with 7 bases lining up with TRBD2. This specimen consisted of peripheral blood, obtained from a patient treated with radiotherapy plus ipilimumab. The clonotype originates from a human donor with non-small cell lung cancer who had a partial response to radiotherapy plus ipilimumab. CDR3 loop: CASSSEAGSTDTQYF. Here the CDR3 DNA reads TGTGCCAGCTCATCTGAAGCGGGAAGCACAGATACGCAGTATTTT.